This TCR beta chain was documented in a study of T cell responses to AZD1222 COVID-19 vaccine. Study at large: Pooled in the analysis were second doses at about 4 or about 12 weeks.

Sequencing used immunoSEQ multiplex PCR; TCRdb keeps in-frame clones, though not all of them. The sample records around 28,000 clones, roughly 78% being singletons. Of note for this clone: The antigen is undetermined.

The CDR3 spans 15 residues. Germline V gene lookup returns CDR1 LGHDT and CDR2 YNNKEL (reference sequence). Losses at the gene ends were 8 bases for V and 4 bases for J; bases not matched to a gene: 11. Points from the study as a whole: Among the donors, most were white British and more were female, and clonal diversity was possibly underestimated.

The source material was peripheral blood, sampled on day 0 of AZD1222 vaccination. The chain employs TRBV3-1 (or the pseudogene TRBV3-2) and TRBJ2-3; 8 bases match TRBD2. The sequence was collected from an adult in good health. Here the CDR3 reads CASRRDGGGADTQYF. In DNA, the CDR3 is TGTGCCAGCCGCCGGGACGGGGGGGGTGCAGATACGCAGTATTTT.